These 3 T cell receptor beta chains were all obtained from the same sample, sequenced in a study of brain T cells in children with intractable seizures. Some clones are missing from TCRdb's copy, which holds only in-frame ones; the method was immunoSEQ multiplex PCR. The sample includes about 340,000 clones, 93% of them seen just once. The time point here: blood from clinic visit 5 months post-surgery; TSC patient then seizure free. The sample here was peripheral blood, taken about 5 months after surgery. The receptors originated from a boy in the first two years of life with tuberous sclerosis and intractable seizures.

This chain joins TRBV7-3 and TRBJ2-1; either TRBD1 or TRBD2 may supply D (6 bases each). Trimming took off 4 bases at V and 7 bases at J, with 17 bases between the two ends. CDR3 length equals 15 residues. Germline CDR1 is SGHTA and CDR2 is FQGTGA. CDR3 in amino acids: CASSSARGLRNEQFF. CDR3 bases: TGTGCCAGCAGCTCGGCCCGGGGGCTCCGAAATGAGCAGTTCTTC.

The genes are TRBV6-4 and TRBJ2-5, with 9 bases that match TRBD2. The CDR3 covers 16 residues. V gave up 5 bases and J gave up 5 bases; unmatched junction bases: 12. Per the germline V gene, CDR1 is MRHNA and CDR2 is SNTAGT. This CDR3 is CASSLRSGSPPETQYF. In DNA, the CDR3 is TGTGCCAGCAGTCTCCGTAGCGGGAGCCCCCCGGAGACCCAGTACTTC.

This chain joins TRBV18 and TRBJ1-6; possibly TRBD1 for D (5 bases). Germline V lookup: CDR1 KGHSH, CDR2 LQKENI. The V end lost 6 bases, the J end lost 5 bases, and 11 bases lay between the germline ends. The CDR3 is 14 amino acids. CDR3 bases: TGTGCCAGCTCCCCGGGACCTAATAATTCACCCCTCCACTTT. It is translated as CASSPGPNNSPLHF.